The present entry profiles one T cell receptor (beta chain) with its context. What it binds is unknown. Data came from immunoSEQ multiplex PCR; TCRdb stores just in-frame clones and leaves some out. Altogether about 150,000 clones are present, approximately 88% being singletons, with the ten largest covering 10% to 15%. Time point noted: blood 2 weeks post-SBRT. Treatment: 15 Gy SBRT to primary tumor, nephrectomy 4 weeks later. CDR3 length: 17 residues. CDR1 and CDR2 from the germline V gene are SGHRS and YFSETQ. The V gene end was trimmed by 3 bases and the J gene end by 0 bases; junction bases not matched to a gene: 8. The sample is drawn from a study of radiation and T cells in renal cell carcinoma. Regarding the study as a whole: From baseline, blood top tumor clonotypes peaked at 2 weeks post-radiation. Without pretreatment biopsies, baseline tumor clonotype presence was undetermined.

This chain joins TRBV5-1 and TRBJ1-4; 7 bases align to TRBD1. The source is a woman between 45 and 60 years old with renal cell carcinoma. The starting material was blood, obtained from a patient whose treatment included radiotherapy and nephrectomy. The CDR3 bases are TGCGCCAGCAGCTCGGGGCCCCAGGGGGCAACTAATGAAAAACTGTTTTTT. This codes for CASSSGPQGATNEKLFF.